One sample yielded the 25 T cell receptor beta chains listed below, sequenced in a study of STAT3 mutations in large granular lymphocyte leukemia. Study observations and caveats: Every T-LGLL patient had at least one immunodominant TCRbeta clonotype.

Their target antigens are unknown. The repertoire was sequenced with immunoSEQ multiplex PCR; TCRdb's copy has only in-frame clones and lacks some. The sample carries approximately 42,000 clones, around 80% recorded once. The sequenced material came from PBMCs. These receptors were taken from a human donor with T large granular lymphocyte leukemia. Some clones in this sample may be carry-over from other donors' samples.

The V call is TRBV7-2, the J call TRBJ2-7, with a weak D call TRBD2 (7 bases). Germline V gene lookup returns CDR1 SGHTA and CDR2 FQGNSA. This CDR3 has 15 amino acids. V was cut by 0 bases and J by 3 bases, with 12 bases left in between. The DNA for the CDR3 is TGTGCCAGCAGCTTAGCTGGGGGGGCTTACTACGAGCAGTACGTC. It yields the protein CASSLAGGAYYEQYV.

The genes are TRBV5-6 and TRBJ2-1; D is unclear. The CDR3 has 12 residues. Germline V gives CDR1 SGHDT, CDR2 YYEEEE. Trimming shortened V by 4 bases and J by 3 bases, and 5 bases separated the two germline ends. The CDR3 protein is CASSRFYNEQFF. CDR3 sequence (DNA): TGTGCCAGCAGCCGATTCTACAATGAGCAGTTCTTC.

This clone was picked up a small number of times. This rearrangement joins TRBV15 to TRBJ2-3, with a tentative D call TRBD2 (5 bases). V was clipped by 1 base and J by 0 bases, with 11 bases between them. Looked up from germline, CDR1 is LNHNV and CDR2 is YYDKDF (reference sequence). The CDR3 is made up of 16 amino acids. CDR3 nucleotides: TGTGCCACCAGCAGAGCCGGCGGGTCTAGCACAGATACGCAGTATTTT. This encodes CATSRAGGSSTDTQYF.

The chain links TRBV2 to TRBJ1-4; maybe TRBD1 (5 bases). With 7 bases removed from V and 8 bases from J, the gap between germline ends came to 17 bases. The CDR3 contains 14 residues. Germline V gene lookup returns CDR1 SNHLY and CDR2 FYNNEI. CDR3 loop: CASTGAPTREKLFF. The CDR3, as DNA: TGTGCCAGCACCGGGGCCCCGACAAGAGAAAAACTGTTTTTT.

The rearrangement uses TRBV27 and TRBJ2-7, with 7 bases identical to TRBD1. Germline loops: CDR1 MNHEY, CDR2 SMNVEV (reference sequence). The CDR3 is made up of 14 amino acids. V shed 0 bases, J shed 2 bases, and the junction held 1 base outside the gene matches. The CDR3 bases are TGTGCCAGCAGTTTATCGGGGACAGCCTACGAGCAGTACTTC. Its translation is CASSLSGTAYEQYF.

This chain uses TRBV5-1 with TRBJ2-2; no clear D gene. The V end was cut by 4 bases, the J end by 1 base, with 17 bases between. The CDR3 runs to 17 residues. Germline CDR1 and CDR2: SGHRS and YFSETQ. Here the CDR3 DNA reads TGCGCCAGCAGCCCCGACGGACCAGAACAGAACACCGGGGAGCTGTTTTTT. Protein: CASSPDGPEQNTGELFF.

The chain links TRBV11-2 to TRBJ1-2; D not resolved. Trimming took off 7 bases at V and 7 bases at J, with 19 bases between the two ends. CDR3 length: 14 residues. CDR1 and CDR2 (germline): SGHAT, FQNNGV. Here the CDR3 reads CASTPTSLLLGYTF. CDR3 nucleotides: TGTGCCAGCACCCCAACGAGTCTGCTTCTTGGCTACACCTTC.

The genes are TRBV19 and TRBJ1-2; D is perhaps TRBD1 (5 bases). CDR1 and CDR2 (germline): LNHDA, SQIVND (reference sequence). V gave up 7 bases and J gave up 8 bases, with 14 bases separating them. The CDR3 spans 12 residues. The CDR3 reads CASTLGGGGYTF. The CDR3 DNA reads as TGTGCCAGTACTCTTGGGGGAGGCGGCTACACCTTC. Full variable domain (missing parts from reference TRBV19 and TRBJ1-2): DGGITQSPKYLFRKEGQNVTLSCEQNLNHDAMYWYRQDPGQGLRLIYYSQIVNDFQKGDIAEGYSVSREKKESFPLTVTSAQKNPTAFYLCASTLGGGGYTFGSGTRLTVV.

J is TRBJ1-4 and V is TRBV7-9, with 8 bases identical to TRBD1. Per the germline V gene, CDR1 is SEHNR and CDR2 is FQNEAQ (reference sequence). This CDR3 has 14 amino acids. The ends lost 5 bases at V and 5 bases at J; junction bases unmatched: 4. Here the CDR3 reads CASSPRTGNEKLFF. The DNA for the CDR3 is TGTGCCAGCAGCCCCCGGACAGGGAATGAAAAACTGTTTTTT.

The rearrangement joins TRBV5-1 to TRBJ2-5; D is possibly TRBD1 or TRBD2 (5 bases each). The CDR3 length is 18 residues. The V end was cut by 4 bases, the J end by 3 bases, with 25 bases between. CDR1 is SGHRS, CDR2 YFSETQ, per germline. The CDR3 spells CASSTIGTFSLEKETQYF. Here the CDR3 DNA reads TGCGCCAGCAGCACCATCGGGACGTTTTCTCTGGAAAAAGAGACCCAGTACTTC.

The chain uses TRBV4-3 and TRBJ2-3; 8 bases are a match to TRBD1. The CDR3 runs to 17 residues. The V gene's germline CDR1 is LGHNA and CDR2 YSLEER. The V and J ends lost 0 bases and 3 bases, in that order; junction bases with no gene match: 8. This CDR3 is CASSQDWGTGGTDTQYF. In DNA form, the CDR3 reads TGCGCCAGCAGCCAAGATTGGGGAACAGGGGGTACAGATACGCAGTATTTT.

This clone was recorded a few times. The chain uses TRBV18 and TRBJ1-5; 8 bases line up with TRBD1. The junction had 3 bases not matched to a gene; V was cut back by 2 bases and J by 6 bases. The CDR3 has 14 amino acids. CDR1 and CDR2 from the germline V gene are KGHSH and LQKENI. The CDR3 nucleotides are TGTGCCAGCTCACCATCAGGGGGCGGTCAGCCCCAGCATTTT. This gives the protein CASSPSGGGQPQHF.

This rearrangement joins TRBV5-1 to TRBJ2-6; D remains ambiguous. V was pared by 4 bases and J by 4 bases, with 15 bases between. The CDR3 consists of 16 residues. The germline CDR1 and CDR2 sequences are SGHRS and YFSETQ. The DNA for the CDR3 is TGCGCCAGCAGCCCCCGGACGACCTCGGGGGCCAACGTCCTGACTTTC. This sequence encodes CASSPRTTSGANVLTF.

The genes are TRBV7-9 and TRBJ2-7; TRBD2 is a possible D gene (6 bases). Germline CDR1 is SEHNR and CDR2 is FQNEAQ (reference sequence). This CDR3 has 15 amino acids. V was shortened by 4 bases and J by 4 bases, with 17 bases between the two germline ends. CDR3 residues: CASSSKVAAGYEQYF. DNA of the CDR3: TGTGCCAGCAGCTCAAAGGTAGCGGCGGGGTACGAGCAGTACTTC.

The J gene is TRBJ1-5, the V gene TRBV6-6; D is uncertain. Trimming left V 8 bases short and J 0 bases short, with 11 bases between. The CDR3 loop spans 14 amino acids. Per germline, CDR1 MNHNY and CDR2 SVGAGI (reference sequence). CDR3 nucleotide sequence: TGTGCCAGCTTCCTCACTAATAGCAATCAGCCCCAGCATTTT. It yields the protein CASFLTNSNQPQHF.

This clone was recorded only once. The V gene is TRBV5-5, the J gene TRBJ2-7; D is uncertain. The CDR3 extends over 14 amino acids. Trimming took off 0 bases at V and 3 bases at J, with 10 bases between the two ends. In germline, CDR1 is SGHKS, CDR2 YYEKEE (reference sequence). The CDR3 DNA sequence: TGTGCCAGCAGCTTGGGTGACACCAACTACGAGCAGTACGTC. This codes for CASSLGDTNYEQYV.

This chain links TRBV9 with TRBJ2-1; D is possibly TRBD2 (5 bases). Per germline, CDR1 SGDLS and CDR2 YYNGEE. V dropped 7 bases and J dropped 2 bases, with 10 bases sitting between them. The CDR3 has 13 amino acids. The CDR3: CASHGGPYNEQFF. CDR3 nucleotides: TGTGCCAGCCACGGAGGACCCTACAATGAGCAGTTCTTC.

V usage is TRBV2 and J usage is TRBJ2-1; D may correspond to TRBD1 or TRBD2 (5 bases each). Germline V gene lookup returns CDR1 SNHLY and CDR2 FYNNEI. The CDR3 is made up of 15 amino acids. Trimming took 6 bases from V and 5 from J, leaving 17 bases between them. CDR3 amino acids: CASRPDPGPNNEQFF. The CDR3 nucleotides read TGTGCCAGCAGACCTGACCCGGGACCCAACAATGAGCAGTTCTTC.

V is TRBV9 and J is TRBJ2-1; the D gene could be TRBD1 or TRBD2 (5 bases each). The CDR3 length is 14 residues. Germline V gives CDR1 SGDLS, CDR2 YYNGEE. With 0 bases removed from V and 6 bases from J, the gap between germline ends came to 10 bases. The CDR3 sequence is CASSVVPGSNEQFF. The CDR3 DNA sequence: TGTGCCAGCAGCGTAGTGCCAGGGAGCAATGAGCAGTTCTTC.

This chain connects TRBV2 to TRBJ1-2; tentative D call: TRBD1 (5 bases). Trimming left V 6 bases short and J 4 bases short, with 15 bases between. Germline V gene sequence: CDR1 SNHLY, CDR2 FYNNEI. The CDR3 has 14 amino acids. CDR3 coding DNA: TGTGCCAGCAGGGGGGTCCAAGACGGCTATGGCTACACCTTC. Translating gives CASRGVQDGYGYTF.

J is TRBJ2-3 and V is TRBV4-1; the D gene could be TRBD1 or TRBD2 (6 bases each). Germline assignment: CDR1 MGHRA and CDR2 YSYEKL. Between the trimmed V and J ends, which lost 0 bases and 0 bases, there was a span of 13 bases. The CDR3 spans 17 residues. The CDR3 region is CASSQDGGGTSTDTQYF. CDR3 nucleotide sequence: TGCGCCAGCAGCCAAGATGGGGGCGGGACTAGCACAGATACGCAGTATTTT.

This chain uses TRBV25-1 with TRBJ1-5; a weak D match, TRBD1 (5 bases). The CDR3 has 15 residues. V lost 2 bases, J lost 3 bases, and 11 bases lay in between. Germline V gene sequence: CDR1 MGHDK, CDR2 SYGVNS. The DNA of the CDR3 is TGTGCCAGCAGTGAACGGGACGGAATCAATCAGCCCCAGCATTTT. It specifies CASSERDGINQPQHF.

The CDR3 nucleotides read TGTGCCAGTTCGGAGGTGGCACTCCCTGGGGCCAACGTCCTGACTTTC. Encoded protein: CASSEVALPGANVLTF. V is TRBV19 and J is TRBJ2-6, with D maybe TRBD2 (5 bases). The V end was cut by 8 bases, the J end by 2 bases, with 16 bases between. The CDR3 covers 16 residues. Germline assignment: CDR1 LNHDA and CDR2 SQIVND (reference sequence).

The V call is TRBV6-1, the J call TRBJ2-2, with 7 nucleotides matching TRBD1. Germline trimming cut 3 bases from V and 3 bases from J; bases unmatched to any gene: 10. This CDR3 comprises 17 residues. From germline, CDR1 is MNHNS and CDR2 SASEGT. The CDR3 is CASSDTTGWVYTGELFF. CDR3 DNA sequence: TGTGCCAGCAGTGATACGACAGGGTGGGTTTACACCGGGGAGCTGTTTTTT.

The chain uses TRBV29-1 and TRBJ1-5; D not certain. Germline V gene sequence: CDR1 SQVTM, CDR2 ANQGSEA. CDR3 length equals 13 residues. Trimming took 6 bases from V and 5 from J, leaving 14 bases between them. The CDR3 DNA sequence: TGCAGCGTAGGAGGACGGAGAGATCAGCCCCAGCATTTT. It specifies CSVGGRRDQPQHF. Supplemented by reference TRBV29-1 and TRBJ1-5, the full variable domain reads SAVISQKPSRDICQRGTSLTIQCQVDSQVTMMFWYRQQPGQSLTLIATANQGSEATYESGFVIDKFPISRPNLTFSTLTVSNMSPEDSSIYLCSVGGRRDQPQHFGDGTRLSIL.